A single sample gave rise to the 16 T cell receptor beta chains below, sequenced in a study of T cell responses to AZD1222 COVID-19 vaccine. Only in-frame clones appear in the TCRdb table, and some are missing; sequencing was by immunoSEQ multiplex PCR. Of about 140,000 clones listed, approximately 91% are singletons. The sample here was peripheral blood, taken 28 days after the second AZD1222 dose. The receptors were sampled from an adult who received the AZD1222 COVID-19 vaccine.

In its sample, this clone was seen a few times. The chain links TRBV27 to TRBJ2-7, with 8 positions matching TRBD1. Germline CDR1 MNHEY, CDR2 SMNVEV (reference sequence). V shed 5 bases, J shed 2 bases, and the junction held 5 bases outside the gene matches. CDR3 length: 14 residues. CDR3 residues: CASSPGDRTYEQYF. CDR3 in DNA: TGTGCCAGCAGTCCCGGGGACAGGACCTACGAGCAGTACTTC.

This rearrangement joins TRBV7-3 to TRBJ1-1, with D perhaps matching TRBD1 (6 bases). V dropped 4 bases and J dropped 7 bases, with 10 bases sitting between them. Per the germline V gene, CDR1 is SGHTA and CDR2 is FQGTGA. The CDR3 length is 12 residues. CDR3 region: CASSSDRLEAFF. DNA of the CDR3: TGTGCCAGCAGCTCTGACAGGCTTGAAGCTTTCTTT. Complete variable domain (other parts from reference TRBV7-3 and TRBJ1-1): GAGVSQTPSNKVTEKGKYVELRCDPISGHTALYWYRQSLGQGPEFLIYFQGTGAADDSGLPNDRFFAVRPEGSVSTLKIQRTERGDSAVYLCASSSDRLEAFFGQGTRLTVV.

This clone is a singleton in its sample. Different DNA sequences within this sample yield the same CDR3. The V call is TRBV12-3 or TRBV12-4, the J call TRBJ1-1; TRBD1 matches at 7 bases. The CDR3 is 13 amino acids. V shed 2 bases and J 3 bases; nucleotides not matched to a gene: 0. The CDR3 coding sequence is TGTGCCAGCAGTTTAACAGGGGACACTGAAGCTTTCTTT. The encoded protein is CASSLTGDTEAFF.

The rearrangement links TRBV9 to TRBJ2-3; 9 bases match TRBD2. J lost 4 bases, V lost 0 bases, and 6 bases had no gene match. Germline CDR1 reads SGDLS; CDR2 reads YYNGEE. The CDR3 is 16 residues long. As DNA, the CDR3 is TGTGCCAGCAGCGTAGCGATTAGCGGGGGCTCAGATACGCAGTATTTT. Translated: CASSVAISGGSDTQYF.

The chain uses TRBV5-4 and TRBJ2-5; D might be TRBD2 (5 bases). The CDR3 is made up of 14 amino acids. Germline values: CDR1 SGHNT, CDR2 YYREEE (reference sequence). Trimming pared 3 bases from V and 1 base from J, leaving 10 bases between. The CDR3 bases are TGTGCCAGCAGCTGGAGCGGAACCCAAGAGACCCAGTACTTC. The encoded protein is CASSWSGTQETQYF.

A remark on this clone: The junction and the germline gene differ at one end; a read error may be behind it. The CDR3 DNA sequence: TGCGCCAGCAGCTTGGAGGGGCCGGGAGAGAACTTC. Translated, it gives CASSLEGPGENF. The rearrangement uses TRBV5-1 and TRBJ1-2; weak D call: TRBD1 (5 bases). The V gene's germline CDR1 is SGHRS and CDR2 YFSETQ. The CDR3 is 12 amino acids.

V is TRBV5-1 and J is TRBJ1-1; weak D call: TRBD1 (5 bases). This CDR3 is built from 14 residues. The V end lost 4 bases, the J end lost 2 bases, and 12 bases lay between the germline ends. Germline V gene data show CDR1 as SGHRS and CDR2 as YFSETQ. Written as DNA, the CDR3 is TGCGCCAGCAGCCCCCCAAGGGGAAACACTGAAGCTTTCTTT. This codes for CASSPPRGNTEAFF.

The V gene is TRBV25-1, the J gene TRBJ2-3, with 13 bases that match TRBD2. The CDR3 runs to 15 residues. Losses at the gene ends were 6 bases for V and 2 bases for J; bases not matched to a gene: 2. Germline V lookup: CDR1 MGHDK, CDR2 SYGVNS. The CDR3 coding sequence is TGTGCCAGCAGACTAGCGGGAGGGAACACAGATACGCAGTATTTT. Translation gives CASRLAGGNTDTQYF.

The V call is TRBV5-1, the J call TRBJ2-7; TRBD1 matches 9 bases. Germline values: CDR1 SGHRS, CDR2 YFSETQ. After removal of 4 bases from V and 1 base from J, the junction contained 9 bases not matched to a gene. The CDR3 is 16 residues long. CDR3 sequence: CASSLTGQGLSYEQYF. The CDR3 nucleotides read TGCGCCAGCAGCCTGACGGGACAGGGCCTTTCCTACGAGCAGTACTTC.

CDR3 bases: TGTGCCACCAAAGGTAGCGGGAGGGACACCGGGGAGCTGTTTTTT. Amino acid sequence: CATKGSGRDTGELFF. The genes are TRBV9 and TRBJ2-2; 11 bases fit TRBD2. The ends lost 9 bases at V and 3 bases at J; junction bases unmatched: 7. The CDR3 consists of 15 residues. Germline V gene data show CDR1 as SGDLS and CDR2 as YYNGEE.

The genes are TRBV5-4 and TRBJ1-4; a possible D gene is TRBD1 (5 bases). The V gene's germline CDR1 is SGHNT and CDR2 YYREEE (reference sequence). This CDR3 contains 15 residues. Trimming left V 0 bases short and J 0 bases short, with 6 bases between. The CDR3 spells CASSLGGATNEKLFF. CDR3 DNA sequence: TGTGCCAGCAGCTTGGGGGGCGCAACTAATGAAAAACTGTTTTTT.

The chain combines TRBV7-9 with TRBJ2-7; 11 bases line up with TRBD1. V was pared by 1 base and J by 4 bases, with 3 bases of the junction left unmatched. The CDR3 is 15 amino acids. Germline loops: CDR1 SEHNR, CDR2 FQNEAQ (reference sequence). The DNA of the CDR3 is TGTGCCAGCAGCTTAGGGGACAGGGGGGGTTACGAGCAGTACTTC. This codes for CASSLGDRGGYEQYF.

This chain joins TRBV3-1 (or the pseudogene TRBV3-2) and TRBJ2-3, with D tentatively TRBD2 (6 bases). Trimming cost V 4 bases and J 2 bases, with 16 bases left between them. Germline values: CDR1 LGHDT, CDR2 YNNKEL (reference sequence). CDR3 length: 16 amino acids. Here the CDR3 DNA reads TGTGCCAGCAGCCCCTCCTGGGCGGGGCACACAGATACGCAGTATTTT. Residues: CASSPSWAGHTDTQYF.

The chain has TRBV4-2 and TRBJ1-1, with a tentative D call TRBD1 (5 bases). Germline V lookup: CDR1 LGHNA, CDR2 YNFKEQ. With 4 bases removed from V and 8 bases from J, the gap between germline ends came to 8 bases. This CDR3 comprises 11 residues. For the CDR3, the DNA is TGTGCCAGCAGCCGGGGACGCGAAGCTTTCTTT. This gives the protein CASSRGREAFF.

The rearrangement uses TRBV27 and TRBJ2-7; TRBD2 matches 7 bases. CDR1 is MNHEY and CDR2 is SMNVEV in the germline V gene (reference sequence). The CDR3 sequence is 16 residues long. Losses at the gene ends were 5 bases for V and 2 bases for J; bases not matched to a gene: 12. The DNA of the CDR3 is TGTGCCAGCAGTCCCCAGTTGTTAGCGGGTACCTACGAGCAGTACTTC. This encodes CASSPQLLAGTYEQYF.

The J gene is TRBJ1-1, the V gene TRBV6-4; 7 bases align to TRBD1. CDR3 length: 14 amino acids. V lost 6 bases and J lost 1; bases outside the gene matches: 5. Germline V gene data show CDR1 as MRHNA and CDR2 as SNTAGT. The CDR3 reads CASSVDRQNTEAFF. The CDR3 DNA sequence: TGTGCCAGCAGCGTGGACAGGCAGAACACTGAAGCTTTCTTT.